The clone carrying this T cell receptor (beta chain) appeared once. Authors' data handling: Amplified reference gene primers provided the basis for estimating nucleated cell counts. The protocol was immunoSEQ multiplex PCR, while the TCRdb copy is restricted to in-frame clones and leaves out a portion. V and J calls and clone size are those listed in that table; D and trimming were worked out from the DNA. The sample has 35,000 to 45,000 clones, around four fifths seen once. This sample was taken from a study of blood T cell repertoires in COVID-19. Study details: The origin of the acute and convalescent COVID-19 samples was the United States, Italy and Spain.

Trimming stripped 5 bases from V and 7 bases from J, with 17 bases between. Germline lookup yields CDR1 SGHNT and CDR2 YENEEA. This CDR3 has 15 amino acids. J is TRBJ1-4 and V is TRBV11-3; D unclear. This TCR was sampled from a man aged 50-59 years with active COVID-19. The sample comprised peripheral blood. In nucleotides, the CDR3 is TGTGCCAGCAGCCAAGTGGGTCCGGGTAGTGAAAAACTGTTTTTT. Its protein product is CASSQVGPGSEKLFF.